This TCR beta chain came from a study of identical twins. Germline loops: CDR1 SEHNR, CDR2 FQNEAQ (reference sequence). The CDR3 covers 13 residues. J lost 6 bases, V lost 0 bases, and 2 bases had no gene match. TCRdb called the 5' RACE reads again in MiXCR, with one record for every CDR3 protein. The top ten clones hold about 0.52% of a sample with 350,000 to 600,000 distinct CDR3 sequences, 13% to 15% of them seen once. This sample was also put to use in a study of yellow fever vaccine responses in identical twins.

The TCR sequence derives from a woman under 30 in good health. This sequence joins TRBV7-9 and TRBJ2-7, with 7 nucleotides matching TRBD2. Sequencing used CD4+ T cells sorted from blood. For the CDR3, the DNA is TGTGCCAGCAGCTTAGCGGGAGGGATCGAGCAGTACTTC. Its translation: CASSLAGGIEQYF.